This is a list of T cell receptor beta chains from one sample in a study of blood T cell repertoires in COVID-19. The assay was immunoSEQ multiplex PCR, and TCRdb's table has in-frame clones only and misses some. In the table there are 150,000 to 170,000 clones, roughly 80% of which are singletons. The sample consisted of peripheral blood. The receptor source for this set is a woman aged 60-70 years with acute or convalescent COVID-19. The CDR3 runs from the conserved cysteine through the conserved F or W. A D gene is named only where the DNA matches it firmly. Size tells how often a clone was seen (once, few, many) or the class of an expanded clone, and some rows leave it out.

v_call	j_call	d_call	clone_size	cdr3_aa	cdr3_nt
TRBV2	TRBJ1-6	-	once	CASSQGLNSPLHF	TGTGCCAGCAGCCAGGGCCTGAATTCACCCCTCCACTTT
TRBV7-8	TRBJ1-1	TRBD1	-	CASSFRTGITEAFF	TGTGCCAGCAGCTTTCGGACAGGGATCACTGAAGCTTTCTTT
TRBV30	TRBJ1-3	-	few	CAWSRGSGNTIYF	TGTGCCTGGAGTAGAGGGTCTGGAAACACCATATATTTT
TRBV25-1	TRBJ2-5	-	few	CASSEISGDQQETQYF	TGTGCCAGCAGTGAGATTAGCGGAGACCAACAAGAGACCCAGTACTTC
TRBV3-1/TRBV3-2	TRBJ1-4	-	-	CASSQGAGGVASNEKLFF	TGTGCCAGCAGCCAAGGGGCGGGGGGGGTCGCCTCTAATGAAAAACTGTTTTTT
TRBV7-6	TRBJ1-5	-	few	CASSLLGVNQPQHF	TGTGCCAGCAGCTTATTAGGGGTCAATCAGCCCCAGCATTTT
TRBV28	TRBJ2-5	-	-	CASRFPGTVPMAQYF	TGTGCCAGCCGATTCCCCGGGACTGTTCCAATGGCCCAGTACTTC
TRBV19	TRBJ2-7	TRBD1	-	CASSMGDSSYEQYF	TGTGCCAGTAGTATGGGGGACAGCTCCTACGAGCAGTACTTC
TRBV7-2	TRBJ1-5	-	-	CASSPKASGGYQPQHF	TGTGCCAGCAGCCCGAAAGCCTCGGGAGGGTATCAGCCCCAGCATTTT
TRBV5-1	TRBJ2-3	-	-	CASSYQQGTDTQYF	TGCGCCAGCAGCTACCAACAGGGCACAGATACGCAGTATTTT
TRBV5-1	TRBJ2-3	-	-	CASSLPGSPTTDTQYF	TGCGCCAGCAGCCTACCCGGGTCGCCAACTACAGATACGCAGTATTTT
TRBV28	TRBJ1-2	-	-	CASSLRTDGYGYTF	TGTGCCAGCAGTTTACGGACAGATGGCTATGGCTACACCTTC
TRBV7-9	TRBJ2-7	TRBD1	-	CASRRPGQGDEQYF	TGTGCCAGCAGACGCCCGGGACAGGGCGACGAGCAGTACTTC
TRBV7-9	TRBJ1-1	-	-	CASSLSGGPTEAFF	TGTGCCAGCAGCCTGAGTGGAGGTCCCACTGAAGCTTTCTTT
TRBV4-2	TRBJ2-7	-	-	CASSQVQSGYEQYF	TGTGCCAGCAGCCAAGTGCAGTCGGGGTACGAGCAGTACTTC
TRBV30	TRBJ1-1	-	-	CAWSRGTEAFF	TGTGCCTGGAGTAGGGGCACTGAAGCTTTCTTT
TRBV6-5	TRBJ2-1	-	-	CASTPDGPAGEQFF	TGTGCCAGCACACCTGACGGACCGGCGGGTGAGCAGTTCTTC
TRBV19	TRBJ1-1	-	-	CASSIQMNTEAFF	TGTGCCAGTAGTATACAGATGAACACTGAAGCTTTCTTT
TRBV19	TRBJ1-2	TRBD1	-	CASNRAGGNYGYTF	TGTGCCAGTAACCGGGCAGGGGGGAACTATGGCTACACCTTC
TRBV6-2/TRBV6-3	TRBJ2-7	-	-	CASSYSTGRSYEQYF	TGTGCCAGCAGTTACTCGACAGGTCGCTCCTACGAGCAGTACTTC
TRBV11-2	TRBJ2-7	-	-	CASSTQPGAYEQYF	TGTGCCAGCAGCACACAACCAGGCGCCTACGAGCAGTACTTC
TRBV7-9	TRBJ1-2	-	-	CASSQDNYYGYTF	TGTGCCAGCAGCCAAGACAACTACTATGGCTACACCTTC
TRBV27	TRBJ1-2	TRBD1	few	CASARTGHDINYGYTF	TGTGCCAGCGCTCGGACAGGGCATGATATTAACTATGGCTACACCTTC
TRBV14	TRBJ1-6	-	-	CASSQDVQDNSPLHF	TGTGCCAGCAGCCAAGATGTACAGGATAATTCACCCCTCCACTTT
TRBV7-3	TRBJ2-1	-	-	CASSLGSGEYNEQFF	TGTGCCAGCAGCTTAGGGTCGGGGGAATACAATGAGCAGTTCTTC
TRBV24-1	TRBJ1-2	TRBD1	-	CATSDLDRENGYTF	TGTGCCACCAGTGATCTGGACAGGGAAAATGGCTACACCTTC
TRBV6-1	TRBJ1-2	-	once	CASSEGWPPSYGYTF	TGTGCCAGCAGTGAAGGGTGGCCGCCAAGCTATGGCTACACCTTC
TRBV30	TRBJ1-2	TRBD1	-	CASGRGTALYGYTF	TGTGCCTCTGGACGCGGGACAGCTCTCTATGGCTACACCTTC
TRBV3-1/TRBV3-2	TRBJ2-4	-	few	CASSQGARKNIQYF	TGTGCCAGCAGCCAAGGTGCGCGGAAAAACATTCAGTACTTC
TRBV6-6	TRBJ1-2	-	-	CASSFERYGYTF	TGTGCCAGCAGTTTCGAGAGATATGGCTACACCTTC
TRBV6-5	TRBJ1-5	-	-	CASRANQPQHF	TGTGCCAGCAGGGCCAATCAGCCCCAGCATTTT
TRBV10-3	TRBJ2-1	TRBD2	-	CAINLAGGNEQFF	TGTGCCATCAACCTAGCGGGGGGAAATGAGCAGTTCTTC
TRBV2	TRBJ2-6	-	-	CASSLTSSGANVLTF	TGTGCCAGCAGTTTAACTAGTTCTGGGGCCAACGTCCTGACTTTC
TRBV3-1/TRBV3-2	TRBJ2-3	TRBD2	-	CASSLSGALLDTQYF	TGTGCCAGCAGCCTAAGCGGGGCCCTGTTGGATACGCAGTATTTT
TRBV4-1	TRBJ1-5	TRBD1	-	CASSARTGANQPQHF	TGCGCCAGCAGCGCCCGGACAGGGGCCAATCAGCCCCAGCATTTT
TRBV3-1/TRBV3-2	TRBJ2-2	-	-	CASRKTVNTGELFF	TGTGCCAGCAGAAAAACGGTGAACACCGGGGAGCTGTTTTTT
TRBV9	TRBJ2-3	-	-	CASSVVGSSTDTQYF	TGTGCCAGCAGCGTAGTGGGGAGTAGCACAGATACGCAGTATTTT
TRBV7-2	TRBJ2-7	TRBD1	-	CASSSGGQGPSYEQYF	TGTGCCAGCAGCTCGGGGGGACAGGGTCCCTCCTACGAGCAGTACTTC
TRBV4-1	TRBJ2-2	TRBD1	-	CASSREDRGTGELFF	TGCGCCAGCAGCCGAGAAGACAGGGGGACCGGGGAGCTGTTTTTT
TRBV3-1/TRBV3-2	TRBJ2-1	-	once	CASSQVRGSNNEQFF	TGTGCCAGCAGCCAAGTGAGGGGGTCCAACAATGAGCAGTTCTTC
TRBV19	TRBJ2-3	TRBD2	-	CASSIPSGGTDTQYF	TGTGCCAGTAGTATTCCTAGCGGGGGTACAGATACGCAGTATTTT
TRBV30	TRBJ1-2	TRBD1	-	CAWKKPGQGKGLSTF	TGTGCCTGGAAGAAACCGGGACAGGGAAAGGGGCTAAGCACCTTC
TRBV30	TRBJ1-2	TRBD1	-	CARNRDRGAYGYTF	TGTGCCCGAAACCGGGACAGGGGAGCCTATGGCTACACCTTC
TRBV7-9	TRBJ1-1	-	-	CASSLGGGTEAFF	TGTGCCAGCAGCTTAGGAGGGGGCACTGAAGCTTTCTTT
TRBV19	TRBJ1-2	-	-	CASSPISTAAYGYTF	TGTGCCAGTAGCCCCATTTCGACGGCGGCCTATGGCTACACCTTC
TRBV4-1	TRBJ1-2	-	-	CASSQSFAGLQVYGYTF	TGCGCCAGCAGCCAAAGCTTCGCAGGGCTACAGGTCTATGGCTACACCTTC
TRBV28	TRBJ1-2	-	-	CASSLAGMAYGYTF	TGTGCCAGCAGTTTGGCAGGGATGGCCTATGGCTACACCTTC
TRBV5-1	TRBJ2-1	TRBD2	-	CASSAGLAGGYYNEQFF	TGCGCCAGCAGCGCGGGACTAGCGGGGGGCTACTACAATGAGCAGTTCTTC